The 19 T cell receptor beta chains below all came from one sample that was sequenced in a study of post-analysis software for immune sequencing data. The antigens for these receptors are not known. Carried by the TCR beta cDNA libraries were unique molecular identifiers. TCRdb fed the PCR reads into MiXCR, producing one record per CDR3 protein. Of hundreds of thousands of distinct CDR3 sequences in the sample, 25% to 30% are singletons; the top ten hold roughly 0.54%. Study findings and constraints: Compared with controls, patients had more of roughly five TRBV segments, including TRBV5-6, TRBV5-1 and TRBV20-1.

The material sequenced was blood. These receptors originate from a girl under 18 with multiple sclerosis.

This clonotype was detected once. J is TRBJ1-1 and V is TRBV20-1; D is unresolved. V was shortened by 2 bases and J by 3 bases, with 13 bases between the two germline ends. There are 14 residues in the CDR3. Germline CDR1 and CDR2: DFQATT and SNEGSKA (reference sequence). Here the CDR3 DNA reads TGCAGTGCTAGATCTAGGGCCTCTTACACTGAAGCTTTCTTT. It yields the protein CSARSRASYTEAFF.

Details on this clonotype: A much larger clone sits a single nucleotide away, making a read error possible. The chain uses TRBV7-2 and TRBJ2-7; TRBD2 matches at 10 bases. V was pared by 3 bases and J by 7 bases, with 12 bases of the junction left unmatched. CDR3 length: 16 amino acids. Germline V CDR1 and CDR2: SGHTA, FQGNSA. The CDR3 sequence: CASSLARRTSGNEQYF. The DNA for the CDR3 is TGTGCCAGCAGCTTGGCGAGACGGACTAGCGGCAATGAGCAGTACTTC.

The chain recombines TRBV20-1 with TRBJ2-7; D is perhaps TRBD1 (6 bases). Trimming cost V 6 bases and J 10 bases, with 22 bases left between them. This CDR3 comprises 13 residues. Germline V lookup: CDR1 DFQATT, CDR2 SNEGSKA (reference sequence). The CDR3 loop is CSARGQSPGTQYF. The CDR3 DNA reads TGCAGTGCACGAGGACAGTCTCCGGGAACCCAGTACTTC.

As concerns this clonotype: The CDR3 does not end in the conserved phenylalanine or tryptophan, so this is likely a read error. This chain uses TRBV13 with TRBJ2-1; a weak D match, TRBD2 (6 bases). There are 14 residues in the CDR3. Germline lookup yields CDR1 PRHDT and CDR2 FYEKMQ (reference sequence). Trimming pared 3 bases from V and 6 bases from J, leaving 12 bases between. The CDR3 coding sequence is TGTGCCAGCAGCTTGGGGGGAGTGGGCAATGAGCAGTTCTGC. This sequence encodes CASSLGGVGNEQFC.

This clonotype was counted a few times. The rearrangement links TRBV10-3 to TRBJ1-5; TRBD1 matches at 10 bases. Trimming at V came to 3 bases and at J to 3 bases, leaving 5 bases not matched to a gene. This CDR3 region has 16 residues. Germline V lookup: CDR1 ENHRY, CDR2 SYGVKD. CDR3 bases: TGTGCCATCAGTGACTCGGACAGGGGGGTCAATCAGCCCCAGCATTTT. Its translation: CAISDSDRGVNQPQHF.

The chain joins TRBV7-2 to TRBJ2-4, with D possibly matching TRBD1 (5 bases). The germline gives CDR1 SGHTA, CDR2 FQGNSA. Trimming stripped 0 bases from V and 6 bases from J, with 12 bases between. There are 15 residues in the CDR3. This CDR3 is CASSLALGRANIQYF. Written as DNA, the CDR3 is TGTGCCAGCAGCTTAGCGCTGGGCAGGGCAAACATTCAGTACTTC.

Points on this clonotype: The junction departs from the called germline gene at one end, perhaps through a read error. The rearrangement joins TRBV9 to TRBJ2-2, with 10 positions matching TRBD2. This CDR3 comprises 18 residues. The V gene's germline CDR1 is SGDLS and CDR2 YYNGEE. In DNA form, the CDR3 reads TGTGCCAGCAGCGAGGGACTAGCGCGTCAGCTTAACACCGGGGAGCGGTTTTTT. Translated, it gives CASSEGLARQLNTGERFF.

Only a few counts were recorded for this clonotype. V usage is TRBV10-3 and J usage is TRBJ2-1; D is perhaps TRBD2 (6 bases). This CDR3 has 13 amino acids. Germline V gene data show CDR1 as ENHRY and CDR2 as SYGVKD. The V end was cut by 0 bases, the J end by 9 bases, with 9 bases between. The chain's CDR3 is CAISESTGGEQFF. In DNA, the CDR3 is TGTGCCATCAGTGAGTCTACCGGGGGTGAGCAGTTCTTC.

The rearrangement uses TRBV29-1 and TRBJ1-1; D remains ambiguous. The ends were cut back, 3 bases at V and 9 bases at J, with 11 bases in the middle. In germline, CDR1 is SQVTM, CDR2 ANQGSEA. There are 11 residues in the CDR3. The CDR3 reads CSVEFVGKAFF. CDR3 nucleotide sequence: TGCAGCGTTGAGTTTGTAGGGAAAGCTTTCTTT.

This clonotype was detected a few times. The rearrangement links TRBV29-1 to TRBJ2-7; 7 nucleotides match TRBD1. V trimming: 8 bases; J trimming: 0 bases; junction bases outside the gene matches: 19. Germline V gene data show CDR1 as SQVTM and CDR2 as ANQGSEA. This CDR3 has 17 residues. CDR3 DNA sequence: TGCAGCACACTTGGGACAGCCGGCAAGAGACTCTCCTACGAGCAGTACTTC. It encodes CSTLGTAGKRLSYEQYF.

This clonotype was observed a handful of times. The CDR3 DNA reads TGTGCCATCAGTGAGTCGGAGGTCTCCTACGAGCAGTACTTC. This gives the protein CAISESEVSYEQYF. The gene calls are TRBV10-3 and TRBJ2-7, with D possibly TRBD2 on 5 matching bases. Germline loops: CDR1 ENHRY, CDR2 SYGVKD. V was shortened by 0 bases and J by 0 bases, with 6 bases between the two germline ends. The CDR3 loop spans 14 amino acids.

This clonotype was seen ten or more times. V usage is TRBV20-1 and J usage is TRBJ2-7; possible D gene TRBD1, 6 bases. The CDR3 is 13 residues long. Germline CDR1 and CDR2: DFQATT and SNEGSKA (reference sequence). V was pared by 1 base and J by 6 bases, with 13 bases between. The DNA of the CDR3 is TGCAGTGCTAGAGGGGGCAGGGGTGGCGAGCAGTACTTC. This translates into CSARGGRGGEQYF.

The chain couples TRBV27 to TRBJ2-7; D tentatively fits TRBD1 or TRBD2 (5 bases each). The CDR3 is 14 amino acids. V was pared by 5 bases and J by 1 base, with 12 bases between. The germline V gene encodes CDR1 MNHEY and CDR2 SMNVEV (reference sequence). This CDR3 is CASSGDRRSYEQYF. In DNA, the CDR3 is TGTGCCAGCAGTGGGGACCGACGATCCTACGAGCAGTACTTC.

This clonotype came up a few times. The CDR3 coding sequence is TGTGCCAGCAGCCATTTTGGGGGGCCTAACTACGAGCAGTACTTC. It is translated as CASSHFGGPNYEQYF. The rearrangement links TRBV3-1 to TRBJ2-7; D may be TRBD1 or TRBD2 (6 bases each). V was cut by 3 bases and J by 3 bases, with 15 bases left in between. The CDR3 has 15 residues. Germline V gene lookup returns CDR1 LGHDT and CDR2 YNNKEL (reference sequence).

Only one count was recorded for this clonotype. CDR3 sequence: CSARDGRGNDREKLFF. The CDR3 DNA is TGCAGTGCTAGAGACGGCCGGGGGAATGATCGGGAAAAACTGTTTTTT. The chain recombines TRBV20-1 with TRBJ1-4; TRBD1 might be the D (5 bases). The length of the CDR3 is 16 residues. V gave up 0 bases and J gave up 8 bases, with 19 bases separating them. Germline CDR1 is DFQATT and CDR2 is SNEGSKA (reference sequence).

This clonotype was observed a handful of times. This chain connects TRBV20-1 to TRBJ2-1; D ambiguous. Between the trimmed V and J ends, which lost 3 bases and 5 bases, there was a span of 8 bases. The germline V gene encodes CDR1 DFQATT and CDR2 SNEGSKA (reference sequence). The CDR3 contains 12 residues. The CDR3 protein is CSASGEDNEQFF. The DNA of the CDR3 is TGCAGTGCTAGTGGCGAGGACAATGAGCAGTTCTTC.

This clonotype came up once. The chain combines TRBV3-1 with TRBJ2-1; D perhaps matches TRBD2 (5 bases). The CDR3 extends over 13 amino acids. V lost 1 base and J lost 15, with 16 bases in between. Germline loops: CDR1 LGHDT, CDR2 YNNKEL (reference sequence). In DNA form, the CDR3 reads TGTGCCAGCAGCCAAGTCTCGGGGTTGGAATGGTTCTTC. It codes for CASSQVSGLEWFF.

This clonotype was seen a handful of times. The chain couples TRBV5-5 to TRBJ2-7, with 7 bases aligning to TRBD1. CDR1 and CDR2 (germline): SGHKS, YYEKEE (reference sequence). The J segment lost 3 bases and the V segment lost 4 bases, leaving 16 bases of the junction unmatched. The CDR3 is 17 residues long. The CDR3 here is CASSQQRTGGTYYEQYF. CDR3 DNA sequence: TGTGCCAGCAGCCAGCAGAGGACAGGTGGGACCTACTACGAGCAGTACTTC. The whole variable domain, remainder taken from reference TRBV5-5 and TRBJ2-7, is DAGVTQSPTHLIKTRGQQVTLRCSPISGHKSVSWYQQVLGQGPQFIFQYYEKEERGRGNFPDRFSARQFPNYSSELNVNALLLGDSALYLCASSQQRTGGTYYEQYFGPGTRLTVT.

Comment on this clonotype: The conserved closing phenylalanine or tryptophan is absent in this CDR3, likely reflecting a read error. The chain recombines TRBV12-3 or TRBV12-4 with TRBJ2-1; 8 positions match TRBD1. The CDR3 is 15 residues long. Germline trimming cut 5 bases from V and 2 bases from J; bases unmatched to any gene: 5. This CDR3 reads CASSQTGDPYNEQFL. CDR3 bases: TGTGCCAGCAGTCAGACAGGGGACCCCTACAATGAGCAGTTCTTA.